This T cell receptor beta chain stems from a study of T cell responses to AZD1222 COVID-19 vaccine (dated by TCRdb to 2020 to 2022). Looking at the study overall: A total of more than 230 trial participants underwent TCR sequencing, of whom about 210 had received two doses of AZD1222 and about 25 had received two doses of the MenACWY control vaccine. Trial participants were enrolled into age subgroups of 18-55, 56-69 and 70-plus years, which contained 148, 28 and 57 TCR-sequenced participants, respectively. The full study reports these points: In the small 56-69-year group, the increase in depth fell short of significance, most likely because of low power. Epitopes outside the regions mutated in the B.1.351 and B.1.1.7 variants were reportedly recognized by nearly half of the unique spike-specific TCRs. Because no samples from the day 14 peak response were available, repertoires could be characterized only after the peak T cell response. Only five to seven AZD1222 recipients were SARS-CoV-2 seropositive at baseline, limiting conclusions about previously exposed vaccinees. Vaccine-associated CD4 TCRs spanned the whole spike protein, with dominant responses in regions 160-218 and 743-854. After two AZD1222 doses, both the breadth and the depth of spike-specific TCRs were significantly higher than at day 0 and than in MenACWY recipients. Participants were mostly white British and included more females than males, and it was suggested by the authors that clonal diversity may have been underestimated.

In light of the paper, this sample's time point label describes: baseline before first vaccination. The treatment or condition label for this specimen denotes: meningococcal conjugate vaccine given as trial control. Samples from vaccinated people were obtained from the UK trials COV001 and COV002, which included a single-blind randomized controlled phase 2/3 trial of AZD1222 (ChAdOx1 nCoV-19) in healthy adults. Trial participant PBMC samples were collected at day 0 and day 28 after the second dose for TCRbeta chain sequencing. Deletion took 3 bases off V and 6 bases off J, with a span of 2 bases between the germline ends. Including the terminal cysteine and phenylalanine, the CDR3 comprises 11 residues. The only DNA kept is the CDR3, 33 bases in frame from the first base. According to the germline V gene, CDR1 reads LGHNA and CDR2 reads YNFKEQ. With regard to this clone: No antigen is known for it. The sample holds no much larger clone one base away, and base qualities are not on file.

The CDR3 regions of human TCRbeta chains were analyzed by immunosequencing. The authors' analysis ran thus. TCRs in the repertoires were compared against a reference library of SARS-CoV-2-specific TCRs that had been generated with the MIRA antigen-specificity platform. Breadth was defined as the fraction of unique TCRs that were SARS-CoV-2-associated. Depth was defined as the fraction of total T cells that were SARS-CoV-2-associated. Using the MIRA data, each spike-specific TCR was assigned both to the spike region to which the TCR was reactive and to a CD4 or CD8 class. Log10-transformed breadth and depth values were compared by one-way ANOVA with Sidak's multiple comparisons tests. Held by TCRdb, this immuneACCESS table contains in-frame sequences only and omits some clones. Under half of the omission traces to an unresolved V gene where checked; the cause of the rest is unknown. The V and J calls and clone size were taken over from that table, and D and trimming were inferred from the DNA. Recorded for this sample are some 150,000 clones; 86% of them occurred a single time. The ten most abundant clones make up under 7% of the sample.

The chain is assembled from TRBV4-2 and TRBJ1-4, with the D gene uncertain. The clonotype was recovered from an adult in good health. The material was peripheral blood, obtained on day 0 of MenACWY control vaccination. The CDR3 region: CASSQYEKLFF. The DNA is TGTGCCAGCAGCCAGTATGAAAAACTGTTTTTT.